Following are 7 T cell receptor beta chains from one sample sequenced in a study of T cell repertoires in cytomegalovirus infection. TCRdb redid the calling of the reads with MiXCR, one entry per CDR3 protein. The data contain about 150,000 distinct CDR3 sequences, 23% of them singletons. The source material was PBMCs. These receptors all come from a human donor in good health (CMV status not recorded). Some clones in this sample may be carry-over from other donors' samples.

The chain joins TRBV28 to TRBJ1-5; tentatively, D is TRBD1 (6 bases). The CDR3 contains 13 residues. V was clipped by 4 bases and J by 5 bases, with 9 bases between them. Germline V gene data show CDR1 as MDHEN and CDR2 as SYDVKM. Here the CDR3 reads CASSSGVYQPQHF. The CDR3 DNA sequence: TGTGCCAGCAGTTCAGGGGTTTATCAGCCCCAGCATTTT.

There are many counts of this clonotype. The CDR3 here is CASSSGTSRPYEQYF. The CDR3 region has the DNA TGTGCCAGCAGCTCGGGGACTAGCAGGCCCTACGAGCAGTACTTC. The chain employs TRBV11-2 and TRBJ2-7, with 9 bases lining up with TRBD2. Per the germline V gene, CDR1 is SGHAT and CDR2 is FQNNGV. The V gene end was trimmed by 4 bases and the J gene end by 2 bases; junction bases not matched to a gene: 6. The CDR3 runs to 15 residues.

This sequence joins TRBV30 and TRBJ2-1; D remains ambiguous. This CDR3 region has 14 residues. Trimming left V 4 bases short and J 0 bases short, with 10 bases between. The germline V gene encodes CDR1 GTSNPN and CDR2 SVGIG (reference sequence). The CDR3 sequence: CAWKGANSYNEQFF. The CDR3 DNA is TGTGCCTGGAAGGGCGCTAACTCCTACAATGAGCAGTTCTTC.

The rearrangement links TRBV7-3 to TRBJ2-5; 8 bases match TRBD1. After removal of 5 bases from V and 7 bases from J, the junction contained 12 bases not matched to a gene. CDR3 length equals 15 residues. The germline V gene encodes CDR1 SGHTA and CDR2 FQGTGA. CDR3 nucleotides: TGTGCCAGCAGCCCCTCGGACAGGGAGATGGGGACCCAGTACTTC. This sequence encodes CASSPSDREMGTQYF.

This clonotype was seen repeatedly, ten times or more. V gene TRBV7-8 combines with J gene TRBJ2-3, with a tentative D call TRBD2 (7 bases). Trimming took 3 bases from V and 3 from J, leaving 13 bases between them. This CDR3 is built from 15 residues. In germline, CDR1 is SGHVS, CDR2 FQNEAQ. CDR3 bases: TGTGCCAGCAGCTTGGGACTAACAGGGACAGATACGCAGTATTTT. It translates to CASSLGLTGTDTQYF.

This clonotype was seen many times. V gene TRBV7-2 combines with J gene TRBJ2-5; D remains unclear. In germline, CDR1 is SGHTA, CDR2 FQGNSA. CDR3 length: 14 amino acids. Deletions cut 2 bases from V and 3 bases from J, with 10 bases between. As DNA, the CDR3 is TGTGCCAGCAGCTTAAAGGGCGTAGAAGAGACCCAGTACTTC. It codes for CASSLKGVEETQYF.

This clonotype was counted many times. This rearrangement joins TRBV12-3 or TRBV12-4 to TRBJ2-5; D gene ambiguous. The germline V and J ends were trimmed by 5 bases and 1 base, with 11 bases remaining between them. The CDR3 is 14 amino acids. The CDR3 region has the DNA TGTGCCAGCAGTCCCAGACGGTCCCAAGAGACCCAGTACTTC. Its protein is CASSPRRSQETQYF.